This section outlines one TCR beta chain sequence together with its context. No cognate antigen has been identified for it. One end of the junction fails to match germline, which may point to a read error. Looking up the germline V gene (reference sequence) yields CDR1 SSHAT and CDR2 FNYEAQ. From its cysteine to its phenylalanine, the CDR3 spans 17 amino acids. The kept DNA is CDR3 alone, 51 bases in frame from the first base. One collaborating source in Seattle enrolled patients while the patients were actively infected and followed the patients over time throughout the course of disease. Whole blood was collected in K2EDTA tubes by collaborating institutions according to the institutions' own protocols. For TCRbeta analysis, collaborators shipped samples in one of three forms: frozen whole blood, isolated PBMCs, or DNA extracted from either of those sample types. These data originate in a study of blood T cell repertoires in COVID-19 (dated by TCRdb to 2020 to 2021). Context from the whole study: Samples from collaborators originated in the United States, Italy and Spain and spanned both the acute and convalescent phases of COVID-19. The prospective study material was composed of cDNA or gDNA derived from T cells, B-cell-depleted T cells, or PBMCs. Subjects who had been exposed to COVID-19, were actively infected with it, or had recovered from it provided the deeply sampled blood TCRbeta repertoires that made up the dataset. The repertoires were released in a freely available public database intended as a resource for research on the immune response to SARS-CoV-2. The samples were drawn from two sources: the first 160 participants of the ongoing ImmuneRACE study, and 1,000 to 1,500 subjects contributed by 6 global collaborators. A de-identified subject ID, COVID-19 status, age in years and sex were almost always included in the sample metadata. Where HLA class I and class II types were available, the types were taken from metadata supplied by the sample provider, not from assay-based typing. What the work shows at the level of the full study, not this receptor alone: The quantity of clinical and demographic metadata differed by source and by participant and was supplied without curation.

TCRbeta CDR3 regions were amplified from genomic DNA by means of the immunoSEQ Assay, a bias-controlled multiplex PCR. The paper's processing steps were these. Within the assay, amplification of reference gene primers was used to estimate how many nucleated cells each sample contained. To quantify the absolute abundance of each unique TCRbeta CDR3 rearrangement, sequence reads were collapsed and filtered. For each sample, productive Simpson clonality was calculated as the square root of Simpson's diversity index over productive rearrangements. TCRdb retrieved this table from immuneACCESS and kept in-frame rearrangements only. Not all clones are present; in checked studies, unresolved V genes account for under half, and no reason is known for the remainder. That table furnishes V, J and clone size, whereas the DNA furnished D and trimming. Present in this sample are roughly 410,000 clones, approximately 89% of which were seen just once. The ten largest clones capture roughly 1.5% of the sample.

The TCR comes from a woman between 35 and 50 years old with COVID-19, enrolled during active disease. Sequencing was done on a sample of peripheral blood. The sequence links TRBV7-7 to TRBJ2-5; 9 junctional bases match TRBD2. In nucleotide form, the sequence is TGTGCTAGCAGCCGATCCGAGACTAGCGGAGAACAAGAGACCCAGTACTTC. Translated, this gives CASSRSETSGEQETQYF.